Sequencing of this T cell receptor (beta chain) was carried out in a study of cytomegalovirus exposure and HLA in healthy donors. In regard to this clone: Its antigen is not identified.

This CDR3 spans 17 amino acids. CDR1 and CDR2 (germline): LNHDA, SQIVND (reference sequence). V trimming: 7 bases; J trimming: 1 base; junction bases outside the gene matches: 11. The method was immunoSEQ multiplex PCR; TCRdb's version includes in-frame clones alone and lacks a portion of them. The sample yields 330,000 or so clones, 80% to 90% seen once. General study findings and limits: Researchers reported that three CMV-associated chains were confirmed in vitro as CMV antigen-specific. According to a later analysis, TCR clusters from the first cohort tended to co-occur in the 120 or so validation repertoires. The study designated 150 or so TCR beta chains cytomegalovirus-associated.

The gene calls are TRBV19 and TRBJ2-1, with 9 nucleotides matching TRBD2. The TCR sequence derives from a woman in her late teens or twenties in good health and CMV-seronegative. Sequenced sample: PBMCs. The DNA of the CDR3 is TGTGCCAGTACCCCCCCCGGGCTAGCGGGGTCCTACAATGAGCAGTTCTTC. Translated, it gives CASTPPGLAGSYNEQFF.